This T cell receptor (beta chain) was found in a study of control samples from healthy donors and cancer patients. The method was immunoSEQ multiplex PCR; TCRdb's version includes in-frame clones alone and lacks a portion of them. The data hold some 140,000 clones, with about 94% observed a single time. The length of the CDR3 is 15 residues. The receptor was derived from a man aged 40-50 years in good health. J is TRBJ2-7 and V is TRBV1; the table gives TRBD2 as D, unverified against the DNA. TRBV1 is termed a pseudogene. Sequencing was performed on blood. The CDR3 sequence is CTSRVPSGCSYEQYF. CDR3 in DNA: TGCACCAGCAGAGTACCTAGCGGGTGCTCCTACGAGCAGTACTTC.